This T cell receptor (beta chain) is from a study of identifying expanded T cells in peripheral blood. The assay was immunoSEQ multiplex PCR, and TCRdb's table has in-frame clones only and misses some. In the table there are approximately 83,000 clones, around 84% of which are singletons. The V gene end was trimmed by 5 bases and the J gene end by 4 bases; junction bases not matched to a gene: 8. Germline V lookup: CDR1 SGHTA, CDR2 FQGNSA. The CDR3 is made up of 15 amino acids. The source material was blood. This receptor was obtained from a person aged 18 to 70 in good health. V usage is TRBV7-2 and J usage is TRBJ1-5, with TRBD1 matching 7 bases. The CDR3: CASSRQGSGNQPQHF. The CDR3 DNA reads as TGTGCCAGCAGCCGACAGGGCTCGGGGAATCAGCCCCAGCATTTT.